The present TCR beta chain was sequenced within a study of CD8 T cells in Susac syndrome. Findings of the study overall: The authors acknowledged that the study's TCR sequencing and HLA analysis involved relatively few individuals.

The authors carried out high-throughput sequencing of TCR beta. They applied it to CD8+ and CD4+ T cells obtained from blood. The authors negatively isolated CD8+ and CD4+ T cells and FACS-enriched TEMRA cells. This clonotype was found once. The antigen is undetermined. Random hexamers were used to reverse transcribe the RNA input (about 0.45 to 1 ug). An immunoSEQ multiplex PCR amplified TCR beta CDR3 over 54 Vbeta and 13 Jbeta. TCRdb recomputed calls from the immunoSEQ multiplex PCR reads with MiXCR, one row per CDR3 protein. The table records over 130,000 distinct CDR3 sequences, about 95% of them present only once. CDR3 length: 17 amino acids. Germline V gene lookup returns CDR1 KGHDR and CDR2 SFDVKD. Germline trimming cut 3 bases from V and 3 bases from J; bases unmatched to any gene: 11.

Sequencing was done on a sample of CD4+ T cells from PBMCs. This chain joins TRBV24-1 and TRBJ2-7; 9 nucleotides align to TRBD2. The sequence came from a human donor with multiple sclerosis. This CDR3 is CATSDTRTSAGFYEQYF. The CDR3 DNA is TGTGCCACCAGTGATACTCGGACTAGCGCGGGGTTCTACGAGCAGTACTTC.